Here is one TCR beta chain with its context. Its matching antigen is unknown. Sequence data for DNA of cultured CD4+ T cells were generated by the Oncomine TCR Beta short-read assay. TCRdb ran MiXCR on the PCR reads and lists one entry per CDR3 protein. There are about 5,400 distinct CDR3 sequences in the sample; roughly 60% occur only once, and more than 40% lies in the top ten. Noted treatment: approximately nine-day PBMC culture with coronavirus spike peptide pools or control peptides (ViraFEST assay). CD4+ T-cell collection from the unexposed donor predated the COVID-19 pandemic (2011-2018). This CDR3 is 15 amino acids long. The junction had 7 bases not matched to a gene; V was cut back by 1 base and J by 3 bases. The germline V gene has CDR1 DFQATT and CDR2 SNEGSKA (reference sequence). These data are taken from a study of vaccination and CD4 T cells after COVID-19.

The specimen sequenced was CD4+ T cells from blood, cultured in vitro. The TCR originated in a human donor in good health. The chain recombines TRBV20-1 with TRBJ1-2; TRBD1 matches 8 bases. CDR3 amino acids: CSARAAQGAYYGYTF. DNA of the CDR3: TGCAGTGCTAGAGCTGCCCAGGGGGCCTACTATGGCTACACCTTC.